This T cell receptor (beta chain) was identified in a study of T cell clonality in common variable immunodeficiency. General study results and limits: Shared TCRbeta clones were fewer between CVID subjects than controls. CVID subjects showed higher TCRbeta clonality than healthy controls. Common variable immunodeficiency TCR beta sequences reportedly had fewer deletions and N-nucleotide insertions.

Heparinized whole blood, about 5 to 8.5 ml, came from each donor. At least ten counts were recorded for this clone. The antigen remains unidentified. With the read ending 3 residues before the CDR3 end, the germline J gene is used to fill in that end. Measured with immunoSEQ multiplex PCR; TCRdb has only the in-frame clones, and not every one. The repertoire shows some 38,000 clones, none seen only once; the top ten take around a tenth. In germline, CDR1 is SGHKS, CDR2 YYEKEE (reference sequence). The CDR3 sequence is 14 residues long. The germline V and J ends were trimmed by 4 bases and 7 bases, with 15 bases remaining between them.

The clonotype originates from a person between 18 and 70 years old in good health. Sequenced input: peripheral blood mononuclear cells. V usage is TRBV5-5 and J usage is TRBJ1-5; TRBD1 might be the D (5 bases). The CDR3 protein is CASSPEGPGQPQHF. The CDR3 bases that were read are TGTGCCAGCAGCCCCGAGGGGCCTGGGCAGCCC.